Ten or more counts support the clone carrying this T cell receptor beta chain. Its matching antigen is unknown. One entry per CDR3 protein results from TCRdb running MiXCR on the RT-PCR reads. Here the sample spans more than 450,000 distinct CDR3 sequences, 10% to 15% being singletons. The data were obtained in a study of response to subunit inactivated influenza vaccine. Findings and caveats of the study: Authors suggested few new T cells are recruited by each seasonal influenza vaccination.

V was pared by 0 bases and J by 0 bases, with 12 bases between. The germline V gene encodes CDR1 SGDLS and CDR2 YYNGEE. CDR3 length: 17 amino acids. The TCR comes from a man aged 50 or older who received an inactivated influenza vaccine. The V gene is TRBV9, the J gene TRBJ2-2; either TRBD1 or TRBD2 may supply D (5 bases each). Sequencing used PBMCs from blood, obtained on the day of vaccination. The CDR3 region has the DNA TGTGCCAGCAGCGTAGCTTTGGGGGAAACGAACACCGGGGAGCTGTTTTTT. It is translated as CASSVALGETNTGELFF.